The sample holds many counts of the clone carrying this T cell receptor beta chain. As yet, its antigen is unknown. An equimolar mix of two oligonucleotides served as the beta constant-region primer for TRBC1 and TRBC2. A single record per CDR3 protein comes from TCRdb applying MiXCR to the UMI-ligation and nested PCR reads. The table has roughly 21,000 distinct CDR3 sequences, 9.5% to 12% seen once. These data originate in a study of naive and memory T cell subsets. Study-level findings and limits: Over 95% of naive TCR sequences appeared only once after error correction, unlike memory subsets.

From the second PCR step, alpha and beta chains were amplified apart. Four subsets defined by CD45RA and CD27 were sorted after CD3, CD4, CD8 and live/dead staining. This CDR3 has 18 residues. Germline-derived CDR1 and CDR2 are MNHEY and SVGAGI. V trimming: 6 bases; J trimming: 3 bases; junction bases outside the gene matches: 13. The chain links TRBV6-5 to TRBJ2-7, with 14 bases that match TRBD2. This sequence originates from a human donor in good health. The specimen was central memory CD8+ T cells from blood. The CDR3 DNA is TGTGCCAGCAGCCCGGGACTAGCGGGAGTAAGGCGGGGCTACGAGCAGTACTTC. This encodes CASSPGLAGVRRGYEQYF.